Listed here are 5 T cell receptor beta chains from one sample, sequenced in a study of T cell responses to AZD1222 COVID-19 vaccine listed by TCRdb under 2021. The time point label corresponds to: about 28 days (+/-7) after the second vaccine dose. Receptor libraries were prepared by the immunoSEQ multiplex PCR assay. The table was pulled from immuneACCESS by TCRdb, which kept in-frame rearrangements only. Such tables lose some clones; where checked, under half of the loss comes from unresolved V genes, and the rest has no known cause. The sample includes 90,000 to 100,000 clones, with about nine tenths observed a single time. The ten largest make up roughly 15% of the sample. The material sequenced was peripheral blood, taken 28 days after the second AZD1222 dose. These TCRs come from an adult who received the AZD1222 COVID-19 vaccine.

The gene calls are TRBV6-5 and TRBJ2-7, with TRBD2 matching 8 bases. CDR1 and CDR2 from the germline V gene are MNHEY and SVGAGI. V dropped 3 bases and J dropped 0; count of bases not matched to a gene: 4. This CDR3 is built from 15 residues. CDR3: CASSYRAGGSYEQYF. CDR3 DNA: TGTGCCAGCAGTTATCGCGCGGGAGGCTCCTACGAGCAGTACTTC.

The chain couples TRBV10-1 to TRBJ1-1, with TRBD1 as a possible D gene (5 bases). The germline V and J ends were trimmed by 6 bases and 3 bases, with 8 bases remaining between them. The CDR3 loop spans 12 amino acids. Germline values: CDR1 WNHNN, CDR2 SYGVQD (reference sequence). Written as DNA, the CDR3 is TGCGCCAGCAGCGGACAATACACTGAAGCTTTCTTT. Residues: CASSGQYTEAFF.

J is TRBJ2-3 and V is TRBV7-9; TRBD1 or TRBD2 may be the D gene (5 bases each). Deletions cut 7 bases from V and 6 bases from J, with 11 bases between. The germline CDR1 and CDR2 sequences are SEHNR and FQNEAQ (reference sequence). The CDR3 consists of 12 residues. CDR3 coding DNA: TGTGCCAGCACCCGGGACCGGGATACGCAGTATTTT. This encodes CASTRDRDTQYF.

CDR3 region: CASSFSGQGGDTQYF. Here the CDR3 DNA reads TGTGCCAGCAGCTTTAGCGGCCAAGGGGGAGATACGCAGTATTTT. The rearrangement links TRBV7-2 to TRBJ2-3; either TRBD1 or TRBD2 may fit D (6 bases each). The germline V gene encodes CDR1 SGHTA and CDR2 FQGNSA. The CDR3 sequence is 15 residues long. Trimming took off 3 bases at V and 5 bases at J, with 15 bases between the two ends.

The chain has TRBV19 and TRBJ2-7, with 8 bases identical to TRBD2. Germline assignment: CDR1 LNHDA and CDR2 SQIVND (reference sequence). With V trimmed by 4 bases and J by 0 bases, 2 bases remained unmatched. CDR3 size: 14 residues. The CDR3 DNA is TGTGCCAGTAGTAAGGGACTAGACTCCTACGAGCAGTACTTC. Translation: CASSKGLDSYEQYF.